These 20 T cell receptor beta chains were all obtained from the same sample, sequenced in a study of immune evolution from preneoplasia to lung adenocarcinoma. The assay was immunoSEQ multiplex PCR, and TCRdb's table has in-frame clones only and misses some. Of 20,000 to 25,000 clones listed, 60% to 80% are singletons. Sequencing input: FFPE invasive lung adenocarcinoma tissue. The receptors derive from a person aged 55 to 75 with lung adenocarcinoma.

The J gene is TRBJ1-4, the V gene TRBV6-1, with TRBD1 matching 10 bases. Germline V CDR1 and CDR2: MNHNS, SASEGT. The CDR3 spans 14 residues. J was trimmed by 8 bases and V by 5 bases; bases with no gene match: 5. DNA of the CDR3: TGTGCCAGCAGTAGACAGGGGGCGCGAGAAAAACTGTTTTTT. It yields the protein CASSRQGAREKLFF.

The chain links TRBV7-2 to TRBJ2-1; D is uncertain. V was trimmed by 1 base and J by 6 bases, leaving 7 bases between them. CDR1 is SGHTA, CDR2 FQGNSA, per germline. This CDR3 is 13 amino acids long. CDR3 amino acids: CASSLVPANEQFF. For the CDR3, the DNA is TGTGCCAGCAGCTTAGTCCCTGCCAATGAGCAGTTCTTC.

This clone was counted only a few times. This chain joins TRBV28 and TRBJ2-3, with TRBD2 matching 7 bases. Per germline, CDR1 MDHEN and CDR2 SYDVKM. Losses at the gene ends were 9 bases for V and 1 base for J; bases not matched to a gene: 4. CDR3 length: 13 amino acids. The CDR3 here is CASRGVRTDTQYF. The CDR3 DNA sequence: TGTGCCAGTCGGGGGGTCCGCACAGATACGCAGTATTTT. Based on the CDR3 plus reference TRBV28 and TRBJ2-3, the full variable domain is DVKVTQSSRYLVKRTGEKVFLECVQDMDHENMFWYRQDPGLGLRLIYFSYDVKMKEKGDIPEGYSVSREKKERFSLILESASTNQTSMYLCASRGVRTDTQYFGPGTRLTVL.

This clone is deemed medium-sized. The J gene is TRBJ2-7, the V gene TRBV28; the D is unclear. The V and J ends lost 2 bases and 5 bases respectively, with 7 bases between them. Germline V CDR1 and CDR2: MDHEN, SYDVKM. This CDR3 contains 12 residues. The CDR3 DNA reads TGTGCCAGCAGTTTAGCGCGGAACGAGCAGTACTTC. Amino acids: CASSLARNEQYF.

The chain uses TRBV13 and TRBJ2-2; 7 bases match TRBD1. V dropped 5 bases and J dropped 5; count of bases not matched to a gene: 8. The CDR3 is 15 residues long. Germline CDR1 is PRHDT and CDR2 is FYEKMQ (reference sequence). The CDR3 region has the DNA TGTGCCAGCAGCCTAAGGGGGCTGTGGACCGGGGAGCTGTTTTTT. Translating gives CASSLRGLWTGELFF.

By proportion, this clone is medium-sized. CDR3 DNA sequence: TGTGCCAGCAGTCCCGGGACAGGGAACACCGGGGAGCTGTTTTTT. Translated: CASSPGTGNTGELFF. This chain connects TRBV6-4 to TRBJ2-2; 8 positions match TRBD1. Germline CDR1 and CDR2: MRHNA and SNTAGT. The trim removed 5 bases at V and 1 base at J, leaving 3 bases unmatched. There are 15 residues in the CDR3.

The chain is built from TRBV5-1 and TRBJ1-1; no definite D call. This CDR3 has 14 amino acids. V was pared by 0 bases and J by 5 bases, with 11 bases between. Germline V gives CDR1 SGHRS, CDR2 YFSETQ. The CDR3 bases are TGCGCCAGCAGCTTGGTTTATGGGAGTACTGAAGCTTTCTTT. This gives the protein CASSLVYGSTEAFF.

The chain carries TRBV27 and TRBJ2-3, with TRBD1 matching over 7 bases. This CDR3 has 14 residues. Germline CDR1 is MNHEY and CDR2 is SMNVEV (reference sequence). V lost 11 bases to trimming and J lost 5 bases; unmatched junction nucleotides: 13. For the CDR3, the DNA is TGTGCCTCCAGCATGAATCAGGGGGAAGATACGCAGTATTTT. Translating it yields CASSMNQGEDTQYF.

This chain connects TRBV9 to TRBJ1-5; D not certain. Germline lookup yields CDR1 SGDLS and CDR2 YYNGEE. Between the trimmed V and J ends, which lost 4 bases and 3 bases, there was a span of 8 bases. This CDR3 is built from 13 residues. This CDR3 is CASSRDTNQPQHF. The CDR3 DNA reads TGTGCCAGCAGCCGCGACACCAATCAGCCCCAGCATTTT.

The V gene is TRBV19, the J gene TRBJ2-2; 7 nucleotides line up with TRBD2. With V trimmed by 1 base and J by 2 bases, 7 bases remained unmatched. The length of the CDR3 is 17 residues. The germline V gene encodes CDR1 LNHDA and CDR2 SQIVND (reference sequence). CDR3 region: CASSIGDGRRNTGELFF. The CDR3 coding sequence is TGTGCCAGTAGTATAGGTGACGGGAGGAGAAACACCGGGGAGCTGTTTTTT.

The V call is TRBV18, the J call TRBJ2-1; 9 positions agree with TRBD2. The CDR3 runs to 14 residues. CDR1 and CDR2 (germline): KGHSH, LQKENI. V was pared by 4 bases and J by 8 bases, with 6 bases of the junction left unmatched. CDR3 coding DNA: TGTGCCAGCTCACGGATTAGCGGGAGCGATGAGCAGTTCTTC. It translates to CASSRISGSDEQFF.

The J gene is TRBJ2-7, the V gene TRBV14; 9 bases are shared with TRBD1. Germline values: CDR1 SGHDN, CDR2 FVKESK. V shed 4 bases, J shed 2 bases, and the junction held 3 bases outside the gene matches. This CDR3 comprises 14 residues. For the CDR3, the DNA is TGTGCCAGCAGCCGATGGACAGGGGCCTACGAGCAGTACTTC. This codes for CASSRWTGAYEQYF.

The V and J genes are TRBV19 and TRBJ2-1; D unclear. The CDR3 consists of 11 residues. V was pared by 4 bases and J by 7 bases, with 5 bases between. Germline lookup yields CDR1 LNHDA and CDR2 SQIVND (reference sequence). The CDR3 sequence is CASSRGNEQFF. The CDR3 DNA reads as TGTGCCAGTAGTAGAGGAAATGAGCAGTTCTTC.

This clone appeared once. The chain has TRBV11-3 and TRBJ1-4; D may be TRBD1 (5 bases). This CDR3 region has 13 residues. The V gene lost 4 bases and the J gene lost 8 bases, with 11 bases spanning the gap. The V gene's germline CDR1 is SGHNT and CDR2 YENEEA. This CDR3 reads CASSYTGGEKLFF. CDR3 coding DNA: TGTGCCAGCAGCTACACAGGAGGGGAAAAACTGTTTTTT.

Only a few counts were recorded for this clone. The rearrangement links TRBV19 to TRBJ1-2; D not resolved. From germline, CDR1 is LNHDA and CDR2 SQIVND (reference sequence). The length of the CDR3 is 12 residues. V lost 5 bases and J 2 bases, leaving 6 bases between the germline ends. The CDR3 region has the DNA TGTGCCAGTAGTGGGAGGAACTATGGCTACACCTTC. Its translation is CASSGRNYGYTF.

V usage is TRBV5-6 and J usage is TRBJ2-1, with a possible D match to TRBD2 (5 bases). Between the trimmed V and J ends, which lost 4 bases and 7 bases, there was a span of 18 bases. Germline-derived CDR1 and CDR2 are SGHDT and YYEEEE. This CDR3 has 15 residues. The DNA for the CDR3 is TGTGCCAGCAGCCCTCGGGATGGGTTGAGGAATGAGCAGTTCTTC. Encoded protein: CASSPRDGLRNEQFF.

This chain uses TRBV18 with TRBJ2-6; D might be TRBD1 (5 bases). Looked up from germline, CDR1 is KGHSH and CDR2 is LQKENI. V was cut by 1 base and J by 0 bases, with 16 bases left in between. The CDR3 totals 19 residues. This CDR3 is CASSPQLQAPHSGANVLTF. In nucleotides, the CDR3 is TGTGCCAGCTCACCACAATTACAGGCTCCTCACTCTGGGGCCAACGTCCTGACTTTC.

The rearrangement joins TRBV5-1 to TRBJ2-3; 9 bases match TRBD1. V lost 4 bases and J lost 3; bases outside the gene matches: 6. The CDR3 consists of 15 residues. CDR1 and CDR2 (germline): SGHRS, YFSETQ. This chain's CDR3 is CASSQQGARTDTQYF. CDR3 nucleotide sequence: TGCGCCAGCAGCCAACAGGGGGCGCGGACAGATACGCAGTATTTT.

J is TRBJ1-2 and V is TRBV5-5, with 10 bases aligning to TRBD1. The ends lost 3 bases at V and 0 bases at J; junction bases unmatched: 5. From germline, CDR1 is SGHKS and CDR2 YYEKEE (reference sequence). This CDR3 has 16 residues. The CDR3 DNA is TGTGCCAGCAGCTCAAGGACAGGGGGTTCTAACTATGGCTACACCTTC. It specifies CASSSRTGGSNYGYTF. Supplemented by reference TRBV5-5 and TRBJ1-2, the full variable domain reads DAGVTQSPTHLIKTRGQQVTLRCSPISGHKSVSWYQQVLGQGPQFIFQYYEKEERGRGNFPDRFSARQFPNYSSELNVNALLLGDSALYLCASSSRTGGSNYGYTFGSGTRLTVV.

The V call is TRBV30, the J call TRBJ1-5, with 10 bases aligning to TRBD1. This CDR3 is 13 amino acids long. Germline V gives CDR1 GTSNPN, CDR2 SVGIG (reference sequence). After removal of 4 bases from V and 7 bases from J, the junction contained 4 bases not matched to a gene. The CDR3: CAWTGTGEQPQHF. CDR3 nucleotide sequence: TGTGCCTGGACCGGGACAGGGGAGCAGCCCCAGCATTTT. The full variable domain, completed using reference TRBV30 and TRBJ1-5, is SQTIHQWPATLVQPVGSPLSLECTVEGTSNPNLYWYRQAAGRGLQLLFYSVGIGQISSEVPQNLSASRPQDRQFILSSKKLLLSDSGFYLCAWTGTGEQPQHFGDGTRLSIL.